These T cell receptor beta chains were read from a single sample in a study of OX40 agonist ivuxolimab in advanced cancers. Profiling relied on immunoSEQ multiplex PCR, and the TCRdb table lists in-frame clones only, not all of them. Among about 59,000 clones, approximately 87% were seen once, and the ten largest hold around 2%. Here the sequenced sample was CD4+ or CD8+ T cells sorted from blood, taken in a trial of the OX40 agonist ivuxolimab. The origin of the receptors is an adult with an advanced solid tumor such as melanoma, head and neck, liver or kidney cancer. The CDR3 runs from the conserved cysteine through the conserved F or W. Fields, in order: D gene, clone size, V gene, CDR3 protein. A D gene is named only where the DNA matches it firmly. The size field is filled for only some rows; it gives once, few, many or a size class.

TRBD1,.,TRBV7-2,CASSPDRVNTEAFF
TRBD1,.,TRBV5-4,CASSFLDRDGYTF
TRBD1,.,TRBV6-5,CASSYSGTGNQPQHF
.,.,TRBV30,CAWYPGMGGRTGELFF
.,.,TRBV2,CASSSSRVETQYF
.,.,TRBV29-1,CSVEDWRIGTEAFF
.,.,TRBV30,CAWRDEVWEKLFF
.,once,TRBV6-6,CASSYVSGAGANVLTF
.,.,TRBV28,CASSFDTTNEKLFF
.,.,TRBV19,CASSMGLSTYNEQFF
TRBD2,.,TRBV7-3,CASSPAGGAGGSQQFF
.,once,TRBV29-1,CSVEKETGAFF
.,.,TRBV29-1,CSAVPAGLSYEQYF
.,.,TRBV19,CASSPGWLRGELFF
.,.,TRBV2,CASSDRANYGYTF
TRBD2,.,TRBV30,CAWSVLAGAHNEQFF
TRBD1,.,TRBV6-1,CASSSYRGRTQYF
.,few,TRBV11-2,CASSFTPLGYTF
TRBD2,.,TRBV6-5,CASRRGRWYNEQFF
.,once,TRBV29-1,CSVRAPDSSYEQYF
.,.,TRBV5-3,CARSRGPGTDTQYF
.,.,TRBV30,CAWSGGRDTQYF
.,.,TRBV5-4,CASSLLAESEQFF
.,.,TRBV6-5,CASSSEGGFYGYTF
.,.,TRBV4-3,CASSQDLSRAEQYF
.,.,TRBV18,CASSPGTDSYEQYF
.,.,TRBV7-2,CASSPGGSPLHF
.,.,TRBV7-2,CASSLPTGFQETQYF
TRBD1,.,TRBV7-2,CASSLGTGRRDTQYF
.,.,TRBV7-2,CAISQIEKLFF
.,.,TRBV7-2,CASSTSRVGGANVLTF
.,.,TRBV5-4,CASSLPSSNEQFF
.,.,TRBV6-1,CASSRPELLYF
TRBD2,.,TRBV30,CAWSSVLAGKVFLQETQYF
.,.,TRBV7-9,CASSSTGTPANYGYTF
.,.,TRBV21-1,CASSFRAINNSPLHF
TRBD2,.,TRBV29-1,CSVALAGIETQYF
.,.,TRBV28,CASSFQLRRMNTEAFF
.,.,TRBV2,CASSDRVGYTEAFF
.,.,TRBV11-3,CASSLAPGDNNEQFF
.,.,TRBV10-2,CASKTGYYYEQYF
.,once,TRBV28,CASSLRETQYF
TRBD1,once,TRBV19,CASSIPGTGSYGYTF
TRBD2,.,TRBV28,CASSELAGPYEQYF
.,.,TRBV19,CASSSQGTNYGYTF
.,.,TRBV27,CASRTRITGSFEQYF
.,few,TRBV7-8,CASTLTQKRVQNIQYF
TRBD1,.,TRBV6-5,CASSYGGQGGQETQYF
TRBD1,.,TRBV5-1,CASSLAGDRSEKLFF
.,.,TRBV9,CASSASGGQDYGYTF
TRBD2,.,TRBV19,CATRSGRNTGELFF
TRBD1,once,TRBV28,CASSYGQGKAKNIQYF
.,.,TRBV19,CASSIGTVGQPQHF
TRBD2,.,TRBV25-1,CASSPMGAGGRNEQFF